Here is one T cell receptor (beta chain) with its context. No antigen is known for it. Germline assignment: CDR1 LNHNV and CDR2 YYDKDF (reference sequence). The CDR3 is 16 residues long. V was clipped by 1 base and J by 2 bases, with 15 bases between them. This specimen belongs to a study of OX40 agonist ivuxolimab in advanced cancers. The data were produced by immunoSEQ multiplex PCR, yet TCRdb's version contains in-frame clones alone and is incomplete. The data show about 60,000 clones, around 83% seen once. Whole-study findings and limits: Antigen targets of the expanded peripheral T cells went undetermined.

The specimen was CD4+ or CD8+ T cells sorted from blood, collected in a trial of the OX40 agonist ivuxolimab. The receptor was isolated from an adult with an advanced solid tumor such as melanoma, head and neck, liver or kidney cancer. V and J are TRBV15 and TRBJ2-7; D assignment may be TRBD1 or TRBD2 (6 bases each). The CDR3 DNA reads as TGTGCCACCAGCAGAGGGGGGGCCGGGGCCCCCTACGAGCAGTACTTC. It specifies CATSRGGAGAPYEQYF.